The text below deals with one T cell receptor beta chain. Antigen specificity is unknown. Sequencing used immunoSEQ multiplex PCR; TCRdb keeps in-frame clones, though not all of them. In the table there are 50,000 to 65,000 clones, around nine tenths of which are singletons. This record belongs to a study of PD-1 blockade in classical Hodgkin lymphoma. About the research overall: On a schedule of every 2 weeks, patients received nivolumab 3 mg/kg intravenously. Findings of the study overall: Diversity similar to that of newly diagnosed patients was seen at baseline in complete responders. Nothing has yet pinned down what causes the repertoire differences, possibly disease activity or prior therapy.

Time point specified: cycle 4 day 1 (C4D1), after about 6 weeks of nivolumab. Every patient had relapsed following autologous stem cell transplantation, and cohorts differed in brentuximab vedotin exposure. The ends were cut back, 2 bases at V and 2 bases at J, with 16 bases in the middle. Germline V gene sequence: CDR1 WNHNN, CDR2 SYGVQD (reference sequence). This CDR3 is built from 17 residues. The chain employs TRBV10-1 and TRBJ2-1, with D maybe TRBD2 (5 bases). This clonotype originated in a human donor with classical Hodgkin lymphoma. Here the sequenced sample was peripheral blood mononuclear cells (PBMCs), taken before the fourth cycle of nivolumab. This chain's CDR3 is CASSEPVAYVPYNEQFF. The CDR3 DNA is TGCGCCAGCAGTGAGCCAGTAGCGTATGTACCCTACAATGAGCAGTTCTTC.